The 14 T cell receptor beta chains below were found in one sample sequenced in a study of cytomegalovirus exposure and HLA in healthy donors. PCR employed 60 Vbeta and 13 Jbeta primers. Repertoires were generated with immunoSEQ multiplex PCR, while TCRdb's copy carries only in-frame clones and drops some. The sample records under 200,000 clones, about 78% being singletons. Material: PBMCs. These receptors originate from a man aged 35-49 years in good health and CMV-seronegative.

The chain has TRBV7-2 and TRBJ1-1; D is perhaps TRBD1 (6 bases). CDR3 length equals 15 residues. Germline values: CDR1 SGHTA, CDR2 FQGNSA. V was shortened by 6 bases and J by 4 bases, with 18 bases between the two germline ends. CDR3 DNA sequence: TGTGCCAGCAGGGCGAAGTGGGGGCAGGGCACTGAAGCTTTCTTT. This translates into CASRAKWGQGTEAFF.

The gene calls are TRBV4-1 and TRBJ2-7; D perhaps matches TRBD2 (6 bases). The germline V and J ends were trimmed by 4 bases and 4 bases, with 14 bases remaining between them. The CDR3 covers 14 residues. Germline CDR1 is MGHRA and CDR2 is YSYEKL. The chain's CDR3 is CASSLLLGGYEQYF. The CDR3 bases are TGCGCCAGCAGCCTACTCCTGGGGGGTTACGAGCAGTACTTC.

CDR3 in DNA: TGTGCCAGTAGTCCCGCCGTGGGACAGTCTTATGGCTACACCTTC. It codes for CASSPAVGQSYGYTF. V gene TRBV19 combines with J gene TRBJ1-2; TRBD1 matches 7 bases. The CDR3 is 15 residues long. Germline V gene sequence: CDR1 LNHDA, CDR2 SQIVND (reference sequence). V trimming: 5 bases; J trimming: 5 bases; junction bases outside the gene matches: 11.

The chain recombines TRBV2 with TRBJ1-2; no reliable D call. V dropped 4 bases and J dropped 6 bases, with 15 bases sitting between them. This CDR3 comprises 14 residues. CDR1 is SNHLY, CDR2 FYNNEI, per germline. The CDR3 sequence: CASSAEAFGDGYTF. The CDR3 region has the DNA TGTGCCAGCAGTGCGGAGGCGTTCGGCGATGGCTACACCTTC. Full variable domain (outside the CDR3, taken from reference TRBV2 and TRBJ1-2): EPEVTQTPSHQVTQMGQEVILRCVPISNHLYFYWYRQILGQKVEFLVSFYNNEISEKSEIFDDQFSVERPDGSNFTLKIRSTKLEDSAMYFCASSAEAFGDGYTFGSGTRLTVV.

This chain links TRBV6-6 with TRBJ2-1; tentatively, D is TRBD1 (6 bases). The CDR3 length is 13 residues. The germline CDR1 and CDR2 sequences are MNHNY and SVGAGI (reference sequence). Trimming removed 2 bases at V and 6 bases at J, with 8 bases between. Here the CDR3 reads CASSYGRGNEQFF. The CDR3 bases are TGTGCCAGCAGTTACGGCAGGGGCAATGAGCAGTTCTTC.

V usage is TRBV7-2 and J usage is TRBJ2-7, with 11 bases lining up with TRBD2. CDR3 length: 15 amino acids. V shed 4 bases, J shed 6 bases, and the junction held 8 bases outside the gene matches. Germline V gene sequence: CDR1 SGHTA, CDR2 FQGNSA. This chain's CDR3 is CASSSTSGRGSEQYF. DNA of the CDR3: TGTGCCAGCAGCTCCACTAGCGGGAGAGGGAGCGAGCAGTACTTC. Complete variable domain (other parts from reference TRBV7-2 and TRBJ2-7): GAGVSQSPSNKVTEKGKDVELRCDPISGHTALYWYRQSLGQGLEFLIYFQGNSAPDKSGLPSDRFSAERTGGSVSTLTIQRTQQEDSAVYLCASSSTSGRGSEQYFGPGTRLTVT.

The chain links TRBV15 to TRBJ2-2; TRBD1 matches 9 bases. Germline values: CDR1 LNHNV, CDR2 YYDKDF (reference sequence). J gave up 6 bases and V 3 bases, and 11 bases lay outside the gene matches. The CDR3 has 17 residues. The CDR3 loop reads CATSSAPGQGGSGELFF. In nucleotides, the CDR3 is TGTGCCACCAGCAGTGCTCCGGGACAGGGTGGCTCCGGGGAGCTGTTTTTT.

V usage is TRBV4-3 and J usage is TRBJ2-7; D is perhaps TRBD1 (6 bases). V was shortened by 0 bases and J by 0 bases, with 9 bases between the two germline ends. Germline CDR1 and CDR2: LGHNA and YSLEER. The CDR3 totals 15 residues. As DNA, the CDR3 is TGCGCCAGCAGCCAAGATGGGGACACCTCCTACGAGCAGTACTTC. This sequence encodes CASSQDGDTSYEQYF.

This clone occurred a few times. The rearrangement joins TRBV2 to TRBJ1-2; 10 bases agree with TRBD1. CDR1 SNHLY and CDR2 FYNNEI come from the germline V gene. CDR3 size: 17 residues. V lost 5 bases and J lost 6; bases outside the gene matches: 15. CDR3 amino acids: CASSYNPGQGTSNGYTF. The CDR3 region has the DNA TGTGCCAGCAGTTACAACCCGGGACAGGGGACCTCGAATGGCTACACCTTC.

This chain joins TRBV10-3 and TRBJ1-2, with a possible D match to TRBD1 (5 bases). Deletions cut 1 base from V and 8 bases from J, with 8 bases between. The CDR3 is made up of 12 amino acids. CDR1 and CDR2 (germline): ENHRY, SYGVKD. In DNA form, the CDR3 reads TGTGCCATCAGTGAGTTGAAGGGGGGCTACACCTTC. This encodes CAISELKGGYTF.

The rearrangement links TRBV9 to TRBJ2-5; TRBD2 matches at 9 bases. This CDR3 spans 17 amino acids. The V segment lost 0 bases and the J segment 4 bases; nucleotides outside the gene matches: 10. Germline V lookup: CDR1 SGDLS, CDR2 YYNGEE. CDR3 in DNA: TGTGCCAGCAGCGTAGGAGGCGGGGGGGGCCTGGTAGAGACCCAGTACTTC. It is translated as CASSVGGGGGLVETQYF.

CDR3 DNA: TGTGCCAGCAGCTTAGAAGGAGGTGGCGAGACCCAGTACTTC. The encoded protein is CASSLEGGGETQYF. The J gene is TRBJ2-5, the V gene TRBV7-9; D perhaps matches TRBD2 (5 bases). Germline CDR1 and CDR2: SEHNR and FQNEAQ (reference sequence). This CDR3 is built from 14 residues. Deletions cut 1 base from V and 5 bases from J, with 11 bases between.

This clone was seen a few times. The V call is TRBV5-1, the J call TRBJ2-2; the D is unclear. The CDR3 is 15 amino acids. V lost 2 bases and J lost 2, with 10 bases in between. Germline V gives CDR1 SGHRS, CDR2 YFSETQ. The CDR3 region has the DNA TGCGCCAGCAGCTTAAGGCGGCTCAACACCGGGGAGCTGTTTTTT. The encoded protein is CASSLRRLNTGELFF.

This clone was recorded once. As DNA, the CDR3 is TGTGCCAGCAGCTCCCTGGAGAAGCGGCTCTACGAGCAGTACTTC. Protein: CASSSLEKRLYEQYF. This chain links TRBV7-2 with TRBJ2-7, with D perhaps TRBD2 (5 bases). Per the germline V gene, CDR1 is SGHTA and CDR2 is FQGNSA. This CDR3 has 15 residues. With 4 bases removed from V and 3 bases from J, the gap between germline ends came to 16 bases.